The 18 T cell receptor beta chains given below trace back to one sample, sequenced in a study of shared clonotypes between healthy human individuals. Sequenced by immunoSEQ multiplex PCR; TCRdb stores in-frame clones only, minus some. Of roughly 500,000 clones listed, 96% were seen once; the top ten hold 0.06%. Specimen: naive CD4+ T cells sorted from blood. Subset meaning: CD45RA+ positively selected. Receptors originate from a woman aged 30 to 39 in good health.

Points on this clone: At one boundary the junction diverges from the germline segment, which might be a read error. The chain recombines TRBV5-1 with TRBJ1-4; TRBD1 agrees at 10 bases. Germline CDR1 SGHRS, CDR2 YFSETQ. The CDR3 contains 19 residues. The DNA for the CDR3 is TGCGCCAGCAGCTACGGGGACAGGGGCCCTCCACTATATAATGAAAATCTGTTTTTT. Its translation is CASSYGDRGPPLYNENLFF.

The gene calls are TRBV9 and TRBJ2-7; 9 bases are a match to TRBD2. Unmatched junction bases numbered 11, after V lost 4 bases and J lost 0 bases. Germline V gene lookup returns CDR1 SGDLS and CDR2 YYNGEE. This CDR3 contains 17 residues. Here the CDR3 DNA reads TGTGCCAGCAGCCGAGGGGGGCTAGCGGGATCCTCCTACGAGCAGTACTTC. It is translated as CASSRGGLAGSSYEQYF.

J is TRBJ1-2 and V is TRBV5-6; D unresolved. CDR1 is SGHDT, CDR2 YYEEEE, per germline. The CDR3 extends over 13 amino acids. V was pared by 4 bases and J by 8 bases, with 15 bases between. The CDR3 coding sequence is TGTGCCAGCAGCGGCACACCGACCTGGGGCTACACCTTC. Amino acid sequence: CASSGTPTWGYTF. The full variable domain, in which reference TRBV5-6 and TRBJ1-2 provide the parts outside the CDR3, is DAGVTQSPTHLIKTRGQQVTLRCSPKSGHDTVSWYQQALGQGPQFIFQYYEEEERQRGNFPDRFSGHQFPNYSSELNVNALLLGDSALYLCASSGTPTWGYTFGSGTRLTVV.

This chain uses TRBV11-3 with TRBJ2-2; a possible D gene is TRBD2 (6 bases). The germline gives CDR1 SGHNT, CDR2 YENEEA. V lost 0 bases, J lost 5 bases, and 16 bases lay in between. The CDR3 is made up of 17 amino acids. CDR3 DNA: TGTGCCAGCAGCTTAGATATATGGGGGAGCGGGACCGGGGAGCTGTTTTTT. Its translation is CASSLDIWGSGTGELFF.

CDR3 residues: CASNPQGGNSPLHF. Written as DNA, the CDR3 is TGTGCCAGCAACCCACAGGGCGGTAATTCACCCCTCCACTTT. V usage is TRBV2 and J usage is TRBJ1-6, with D tentatively TRBD1 (6 bases). CDR3 length: 14 residues. V lost 7 bases and J lost 6, with 13 bases in between. Germline V CDR1 and CDR2: SNHLY, FYNNEI.

The chain recombines TRBV6-4 with TRBJ2-1; 9 positions agree with TRBD2. Germline V gene lookup returns CDR1 MRHNA and CDR2 SNTAGT. V dropped 6 bases and J dropped 5; count of bases not matched to a gene: 11. The CDR3 covers 16 residues. The DNA for the CDR3 is TGTGCCAGCAGCAAAAGGGCGGGAGGGCCCCACAATGAGCAGTTCTTC. It yields the protein CASSKRAGGPHNEQFF.

This rearrangement joins TRBV19 to TRBJ2-5; 11 bases match TRBD2. The CDR3 totals 14 residues. Germline values: CDR1 LNHDA, CDR2 SQIVND (reference sequence). The trim removed 5 bases at V and 9 bases at J, leaving 8 bases unmatched. CDR3 in amino acids: CASSVTSGKAAQYF. In DNA form, the CDR3 reads TGTGCCAGTAGTGTGACTAGCGGGAAGGCGGCCCAGTACTTC.

The rearrangement links TRBV6-5 to TRBJ2-7; TRBD2 matches at 7 bases. The germline V gene has CDR1 MNHEY and CDR2 SVGAGI. With 2 bases clipped from V and 6 bases from J, the junction kept 7 bases outside the gene matches. The CDR3 length is 14 residues. The DNA for the CDR3 is TGTGCCAGCAGTTACCCCGGCGGGAGTGGCGAGCAGTACTTC. Translating it yields CASSYPGGSGEQYF.

The rearrangement joins TRBV6-5 to TRBJ2-7; 7 positions agree with TRBD1. Germline CDR1 is MNHEY and CDR2 is SVGAGI. After removal of 6 bases from V and 4 bases from J, the junction contained 9 bases not matched to a gene. The CDR3 runs 14 residues. CDR3 in DNA: TGTGCCAGCAGAGGGGGCGGATCCCAATACGAGCAGTACTTC. It translates to CASRGGGSQYEQYF.

The V call is TRBV6-5, the J call TRBJ1-1; D gene uncertain. Germline V gene sequence: CDR1 MNHEY, CDR2 SVGAGI. This CDR3 spans 11 amino acids. V was shortened by 5 bases and J by 6 bases, with 7 bases between the two germline ends. The CDR3 sequence: CASSRGPEAFF. The CDR3 DNA sequence: TGTGCCAGCAGTCGGGGTCCTGAAGCTTTCTTT.

This chain uses TRBV11-3 with TRBJ2-2; perhaps TRBD1 as D (6 bases). Trimming shortened V by 3 bases and J by 3 bases, and 14 bases separated the two germline ends. CDR3 length equals 16 residues. In germline, CDR1 is SGHNT, CDR2 YENEEA. CDR3 residues: CASSLSPRQDTGELFF. The DNA of the CDR3 is TGTGCCAGCAGCTTGAGCCCTCGACAGGACACCGGGGAGCTGTTTTTT. The whole variable domain, filled in from reference TRBV11-3 and TRBJ2-2, reads EAGVVQSPRYKIIEKKQPVAFWCNPISGHNTLYWYLQNLGQGPELLIRYENEEAVDDSQLPKDRFSAERLKGVDSTLKIQPAELGDSAVYLCASSLSPRQDTGELFFGEGSRLTVL.

The rearrangement links TRBV5-1 to TRBJ2-5, with a possible D match to TRBD1 (6 bases). The CDR3 spans 16 residues. The ends were cut back, 0 bases at V and 4 bases at J, with 16 bases in the middle. The germline CDR1 and CDR2 sequences are SGHRS and YFSETQ. CDR3 in amino acids: CASSLDPGTPRETQYF. The CDR3 DNA sequence: TGCGCCAGCAGCTTGGACCCCGGGACACCCCGAGAGACCCAGTACTTC.

In the case of this clone: Other DNA sequences in the same sample also yield this CDR3. This chain connects TRBV28 to TRBJ2-7, with a possible D match to TRBD2 (5 bases). The CDR3 has 11 amino acids. Germline V lookup: CDR1 MDHEN, CDR2 SYDVKM. Trimming left V 7 bases short and J 2 bases short, with 6 bases between. Written as DNA, the CDR3 is TGTGCCAGCACTAGCCCCTACGAGCAGTACTTC. Translation: CASTSPYEQYF.

This clone was seen just once. V and J are TRBV5-1 and TRBJ1-2, with 7 positions matching TRBD1. With V trimmed by 4 bases and J by 4 bases, 7 bases remained unmatched. This CDR3 spans 14 amino acids. CDR1 is SGHRS and CDR2 is YFSETQ in the germline V gene. In nucleotides, the CDR3 is TGCGCCAGCAGCCCTCCGGGACAGTCCTATGGCTACACCTTC. Its translation: CASSPPGQSYGYTF. The variable domain in full, completed from reference TRBV5-1 and TRBJ1-2, reads KAGVTQTPRYLIKTRGQQVTLSCSPISGHRSVSWYQQTPGQGLQFLFEYFSETQRNKGNFPGRFSGRQFSNSRSEMNVSTLELGDSALYLCASSPPGQSYGYTFGSGTRLTVV.

The V and J genes are TRBV6-1 and TRBJ1-1; no firm D call. This CDR3 region has 17 residues. Germline V lookup: CDR1 MNHNS, CDR2 SASEGT. Between the trimmed V and J ends, which lost 2 bases and 0 bases, there was a span of 16 bases. CDR3 in DNA: TGTGCCAGCAGTGAACGTTCGCAAGGGTTTTTGAACACTGAAGCTTTCTTT. Protein sequence: CASSERSQGFLNTEAFF.

This CDR3 is CASRAGIRGTEAFF. CDR3 coding DNA: TGTGCCAGCAGGGCAGGGATCAGAGGCACTGAAGCTTTCTTT. The chain carries TRBV28 and TRBJ1-1; D might be TRBD1 (5 bases). Germline loops: CDR1 MDHEN, CDR2 SYDVKM. The CDR3 runs to 14 residues. V was shortened by 6 bases and J by 4 bases, with 15 bases between the two germline ends.

CDR3 amino acids: CATSRLPTRGINQPQHF. In DNA, the CDR3 is TGTGCCACCAGCAGGCTCCCCACGAGGGGGATCAATCAGCCCCAGCATTTT. This sequence joins TRBV15 and TRBJ1-5; D may be TRBD1 (6 bases). Germline CDR1 reads LNHNV; CDR2 reads YYDKDF (reference sequence). V lost 3 bases and J 3 bases, leaving 18 bases between the germline ends. CDR3 length: 17 amino acids.

This chain links TRBV25-1 with TRBJ2-7; 10 bases align to TRBD2. CDR1 MGHDK and CDR2 SYGVNS come from the germline V gene. J lost 1 base, V lost 4 bases, and 10 bases had no gene match. CDR3 length: 17 residues. CDR3 coding DNA: TGTGCCAGCAGTGCCCTAGGGGAGGGACTAGCGTCCTACGAGCAGTACTTC. It encodes CASSALGEGLASYEQYF.